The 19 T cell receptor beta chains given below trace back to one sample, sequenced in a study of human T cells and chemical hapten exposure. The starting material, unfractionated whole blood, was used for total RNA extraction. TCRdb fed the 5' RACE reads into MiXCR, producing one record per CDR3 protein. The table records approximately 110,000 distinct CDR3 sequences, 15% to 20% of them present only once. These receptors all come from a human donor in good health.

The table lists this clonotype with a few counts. The CDR3 DNA follows: TGCAGTGCTAGTCGCGAGCAGTACTTC. Its protein product is CSASREQYF. V is TRBV20-1 and J is TRBJ2-7; no definite D call. Trimming removed 3 bases from V and 6 bases from J, with 3 bases in between. Germline CDR1 is DFQATT and CDR2 is SNEGSKA (reference sequence). CDR3 length: 9 residues.

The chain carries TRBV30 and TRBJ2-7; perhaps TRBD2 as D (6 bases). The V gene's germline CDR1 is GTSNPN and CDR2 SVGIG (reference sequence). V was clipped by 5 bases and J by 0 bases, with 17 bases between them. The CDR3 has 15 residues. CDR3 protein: CAWSGLAPTSYEQYF. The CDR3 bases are TGTGCCTGGTCCGGGCTAGCGCCTACCTCCTACGAGCAGTACTTC.

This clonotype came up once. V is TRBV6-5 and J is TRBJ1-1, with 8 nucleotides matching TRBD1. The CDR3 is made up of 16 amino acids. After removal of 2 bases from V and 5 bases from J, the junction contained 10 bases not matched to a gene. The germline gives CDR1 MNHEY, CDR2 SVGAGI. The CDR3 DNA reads TGTGCCAGCAGTTACACGCCCCTACAGGGGGGGACTGAAGCTTTCTTT. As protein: CASSYTPLQGGTEAFF.

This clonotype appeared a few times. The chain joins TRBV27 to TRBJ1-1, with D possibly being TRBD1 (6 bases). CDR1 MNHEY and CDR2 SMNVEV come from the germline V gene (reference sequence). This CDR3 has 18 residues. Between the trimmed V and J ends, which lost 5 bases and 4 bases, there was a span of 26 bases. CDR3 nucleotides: TGTGCCAGCAGTCCTTATACCGAGATATTACAGGGAATCACTGAAGCTTTCTTT. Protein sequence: CASSPYTEILQGITEAFF.

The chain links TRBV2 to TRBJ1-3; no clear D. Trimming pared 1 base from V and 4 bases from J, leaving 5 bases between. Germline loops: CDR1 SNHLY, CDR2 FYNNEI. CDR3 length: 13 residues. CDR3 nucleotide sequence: TGTGCCAGCAGTGAAGGCTGGGGAAACACCATATATTTT. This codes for CASSEGWGNTIYF.

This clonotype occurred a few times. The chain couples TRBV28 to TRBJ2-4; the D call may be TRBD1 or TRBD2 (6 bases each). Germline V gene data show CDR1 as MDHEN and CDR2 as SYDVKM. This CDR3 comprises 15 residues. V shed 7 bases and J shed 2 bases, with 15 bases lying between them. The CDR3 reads CASISPGATKNIQYF. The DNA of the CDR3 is TGTGCCAGCATCTCTCCGGGGGCGACCAAAAACATTCAGTACTTC.

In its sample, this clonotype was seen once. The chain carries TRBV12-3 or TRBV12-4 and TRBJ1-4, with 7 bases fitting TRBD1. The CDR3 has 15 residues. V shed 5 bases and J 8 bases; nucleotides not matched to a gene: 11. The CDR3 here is CASSRQGPGHEKLFF. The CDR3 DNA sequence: TGTGCCAGCAGTCGACAGGGCCCCGGCCACGAAAAACTGTTTTTT.

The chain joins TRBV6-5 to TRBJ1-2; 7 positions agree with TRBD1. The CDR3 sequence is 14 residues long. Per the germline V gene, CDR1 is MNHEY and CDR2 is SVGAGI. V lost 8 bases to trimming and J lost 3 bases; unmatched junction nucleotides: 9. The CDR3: CASWIQGSYYGYTF. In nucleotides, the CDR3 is TGTGCCAGCTGGATACAGGGGTCATACTATGGCTACACCTTC.

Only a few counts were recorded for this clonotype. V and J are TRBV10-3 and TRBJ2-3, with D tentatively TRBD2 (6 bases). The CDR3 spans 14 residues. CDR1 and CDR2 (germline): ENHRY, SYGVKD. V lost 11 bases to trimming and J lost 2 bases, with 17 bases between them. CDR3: CAVNPGATTDTQYF. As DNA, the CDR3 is TGTGCCGTCAACCCGGGAGCGACCACAGATACGCAGTATTTT.

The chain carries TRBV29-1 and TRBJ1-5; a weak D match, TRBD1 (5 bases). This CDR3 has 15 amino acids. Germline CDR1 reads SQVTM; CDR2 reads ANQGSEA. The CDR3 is CSSSRDGVGNQPQHF. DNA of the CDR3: TGCAGTTCTTCCAGGGACGGTGTCGGCAATCAGCCCCAGCATTTT.

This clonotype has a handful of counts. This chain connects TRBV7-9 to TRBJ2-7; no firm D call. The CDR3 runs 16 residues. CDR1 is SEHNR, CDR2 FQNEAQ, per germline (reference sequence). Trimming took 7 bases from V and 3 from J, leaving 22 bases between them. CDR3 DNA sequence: TGTGCCAGCACCCTTTCCCCGGGCAGGATGATCTACGAGCAGTACTTC. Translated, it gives CASTLSPGRMIYEQYF. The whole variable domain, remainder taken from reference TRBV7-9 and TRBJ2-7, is DTGVSQNPRHKITKRGQNVTFRCDPISEHNRLYWYRQTLGQGPEFLTYFQNEAQLEKSRLLSDRFSAERPKGSFSTLEIQRTEQGDSAMYLCASTLSPGRMIYEQYFGPGTRLTVT.

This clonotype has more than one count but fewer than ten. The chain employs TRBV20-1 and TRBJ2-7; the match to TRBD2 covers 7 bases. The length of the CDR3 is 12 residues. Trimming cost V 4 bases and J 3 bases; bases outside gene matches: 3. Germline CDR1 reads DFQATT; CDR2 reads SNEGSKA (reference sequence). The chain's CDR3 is CSAKLADYEQYF. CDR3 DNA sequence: TGCAGTGCTAAGCTAGCGGACTACGAGCAGTACTTC.

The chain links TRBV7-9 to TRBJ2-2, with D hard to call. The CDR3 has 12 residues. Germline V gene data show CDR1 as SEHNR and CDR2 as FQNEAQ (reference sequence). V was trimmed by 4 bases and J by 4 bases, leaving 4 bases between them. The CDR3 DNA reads TGTGCCAGCAGCTCTCCCACCGGGGAGCTGTTTTTT. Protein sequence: CASSSPTGELFF.

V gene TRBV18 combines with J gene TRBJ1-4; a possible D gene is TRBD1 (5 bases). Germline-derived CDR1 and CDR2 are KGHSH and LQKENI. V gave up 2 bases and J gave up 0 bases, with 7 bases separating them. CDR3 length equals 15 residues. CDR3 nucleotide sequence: TGTGCCAGCTCACCAGGGGCAGCAACTAATGAAAAACTGTTTTTT. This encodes CASSPGAATNEKLFF.

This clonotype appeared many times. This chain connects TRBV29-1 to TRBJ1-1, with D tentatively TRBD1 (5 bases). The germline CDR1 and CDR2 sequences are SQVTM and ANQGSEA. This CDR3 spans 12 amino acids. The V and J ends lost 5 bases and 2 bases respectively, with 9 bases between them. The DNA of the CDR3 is TGCAGCGTTACCGACAGAAACACTGAAGCTTTCTTT. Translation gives CSVTDRNTEAFF.

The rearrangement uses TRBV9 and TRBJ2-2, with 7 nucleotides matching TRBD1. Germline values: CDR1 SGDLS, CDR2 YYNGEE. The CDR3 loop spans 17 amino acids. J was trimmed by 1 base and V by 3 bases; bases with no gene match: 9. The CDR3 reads CASSASTGHENTGELFF. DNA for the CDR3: TGTGCCAGCAGCGCCTCGACAGGGCATGAGAACACCGGGGAGCTGTTTTTT. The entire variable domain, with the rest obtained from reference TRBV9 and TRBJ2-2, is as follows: DSGVTQTPKHLITATGQRVTLRCSPRSGDLSVYWYQQSLDQGLQFLIQYYNGEERAKGNILERFSAQQFPDLHSELNLSSLELGDSALYFCASSASTGHENTGELFFGEGSRLTVL.

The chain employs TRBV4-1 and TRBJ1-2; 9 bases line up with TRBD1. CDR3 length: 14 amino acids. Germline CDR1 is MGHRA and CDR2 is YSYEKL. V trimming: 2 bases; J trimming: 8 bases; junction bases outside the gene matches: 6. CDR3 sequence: CASSQRQGVEGYTF. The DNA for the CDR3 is TGCGCCAGCAGCCAACGACAGGGGGTAGAGGGCTACACCTTC.

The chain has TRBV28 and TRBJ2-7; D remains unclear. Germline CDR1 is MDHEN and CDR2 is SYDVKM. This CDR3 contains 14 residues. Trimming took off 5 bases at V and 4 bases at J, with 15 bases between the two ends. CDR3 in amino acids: CASSATSERYEQYF. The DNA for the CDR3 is TGTGCCAGCAGTGCCACCTCAGAGAGGTACGAGCAGTACTTC.

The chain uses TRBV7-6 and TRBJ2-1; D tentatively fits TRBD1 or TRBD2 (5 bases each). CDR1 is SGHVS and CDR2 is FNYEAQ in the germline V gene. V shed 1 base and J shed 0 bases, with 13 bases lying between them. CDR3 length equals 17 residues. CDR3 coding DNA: TGTGCCAGCAGCTTAGGGGGGTTATGGAGCTCCTACAATGAGCAGTTCTTC. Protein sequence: CASSLGGLWSSYNEQFF. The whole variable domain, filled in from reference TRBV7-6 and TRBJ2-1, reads GAGVSQSPRYKVTKRGQDVALRCDPISGHVSLYWYRQALGQGPEFLTYFNYEAQQDKSGLPNDRFSAERPEGSISTLTIQRTEQRDSAMYRCASSLGGLWSSYNEQFFGPGTRLTVL.